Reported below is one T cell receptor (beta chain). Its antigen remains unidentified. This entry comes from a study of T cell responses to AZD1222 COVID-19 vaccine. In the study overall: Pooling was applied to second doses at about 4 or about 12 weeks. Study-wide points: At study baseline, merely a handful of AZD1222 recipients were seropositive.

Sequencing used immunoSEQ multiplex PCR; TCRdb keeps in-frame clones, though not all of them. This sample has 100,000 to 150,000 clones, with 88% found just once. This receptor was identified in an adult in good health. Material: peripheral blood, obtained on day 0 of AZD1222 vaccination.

The CDR3 nucleotides are TGTGCCAGCAGTTACTATGGGCAGGCTTCAGGGCAGTACTTC. Translated: CASSYYGQASGQYF. The chain employs TRBV6-5 and TRBJ2-7; D ambiguous. CDR1 and CDR2 (germline): MNHEY, SVGAGI. The CDR3 totals 14 residues. V lost 1 base and J lost 9, with 16 bases in between.